This TCR beta chain was recorded in a study of blood T cells in healthy people across ages. A J-beta primer mix and a sample-barcoded 5' primer were used in a second PCR of roughly 6 to 11 cycles. MiXCR, applied by TCRdb to the 5' RACE reads, yields one record per CDR3 protein. The sample includes over a million distinct CDR3 sequences, approximately 43% seen only once; the top ten take around 4%. This CDR3 comprises 13 residues. The ends lost 6 bases at V and 6 bases at J; junction bases unmatched: 7. This clonotype was recorded a few times. Sequencing was carried out using blood. The receptor was derived from a young woman in good health. The rearrangement uses TRBV12-3 or TRBV12-4 and TRBJ1-1; 7 bases agree with TRBD1. The CDR3 here is CASREQGLAEAFF. The CDR3, as DNA: TGTGCCAGCAGGGAACAGGGGCTAGCTGAAGCTTTCTTT.